The T cell receptor beta chain under discussion was sequenced for a study of prognosis after radiotherapy for stage I lung cancer. For the study at large: Stereotactic body radiotherapy was given without concurrent therapy in all patients.

The CDR3 is made up of 14 amino acids. V was trimmed by 1 base and J by 6 bases, leaving 10 bases between them. Germline V gene sequence: CDR1 SGDLS, CDR2 YYNGEE. This clonotype has at least ten counts. Two-round multiplex PCR on genomic DNA was the method by which TCR beta CDR3 was amplified. The first round of PCR was done with primers that matched each TRBV and TRBJ gene. TCRdb re-called the multiplex PCR reads through MiXCR, storing one row per CDR3 protein. The sample includes tens of thousands of distinct CDR3 sequences, 43% of them seen just once. The sample consisted of PBMCs, taken before or after stereotactic body radiation therapy (not recorded which). The receptor's source is a donor at least 50 years old with non-small cell lung cancer. The chain recombines TRBV9 with TRBJ2-2; D call uncertain. The chain's CDR3 is CASSVLPSSGELFF. The CDR3 DNA follows: TGTGCCAGCAGCGTACTTCCCAGCTCCGGGGAGCTGTTTTTT.